A single sample is the source of the 4 T cell receptor beta chains below, sequenced in a study of T cells in Graves' hyperthyroidism and ophthalmopathy. Amplification of TCR beta CDR3 regions was performed using RNA transcripts as template. TCR CDR3 underwent first-round RT-PCR with the HTBI primer set. TCRdb used MiXCR to reprocess the multiplex PCR reads, holding one entry per CDR3 protein. The table shows 700,000 to 950,000 distinct CDR3 sequences, with roughly a third occurring only once. The specimen was blood. All receptors derive from a woman aged 35 to 49 with Graves' hyperthyroidism.

This sequence joins TRBV25-1 and TRBJ1-2, with TRBD1 as a possible D gene (5 bases). The germline V and J ends were trimmed by 10 bases and 5 bases, with 29 bases remaining between them. CDR3 length: 17 residues. Germline lookup yields CDR1 MGHDK and CDR2 SYGVNS. In nucleotides, the CDR3 is TGTGCCATCCTACTCAACCTTAGACAGAAGATTTCTTATGGCTACACCTTC. Its translation is CAILLNLRQKISYGYTF.

In the case of this clonotype: A much larger clone differs by one base, so this may be a read error. The rearrangement links TRBV6-5 to TRBJ1-1, with 7 bases identical to TRBD1. Per the germline V gene, CDR1 is MNHEY and CDR2 is SVGAGI. CDR3 length: 13 residues. Trimming cost V 6 bases and J 3 bases; bases outside gene matches: 4. The CDR3 bases are TGTGCCAGCAGACAAGACAGGGACACTGAAGCTTTCTTT. It is translated as CASRQDRDTEAFF.

The genes are TRBV29-1 and TRBJ1-1; 8 bases are a match to TRBD1. The germline gives CDR1 SQVTM, CDR2 ANQGSEA. The CDR3 consists of 11 residues. The V segment lost 7 bases and the J segment 7 bases; nucleotides outside the gene matches: 5. The CDR3: CSAAGTGEAFF. The CDR3 DNA follows: TGCAGCGCGGCCGGGACAGGTGAAGCTTTCTTT.

V and J are TRBV10-2 and TRBJ2-2; no clear D. CDR1 is WSHSY, CDR2 SAAADI, per germline. Between the trimmed V and J ends, which lost 8 bases and 0 bases, there was a span of 4 bases. This CDR3 contains 12 residues. CDR3 coding DNA: TGCGCCAGCGGAGCGAACACCGGGGAGCTGTTTTTT. Protein: CASGANTGELFF.